The 3 T cell receptor beta chains below all came from one sample that was sequenced in a study of cytomegalovirus exposure and HLA in healthy donors. With 60 Vbeta and 13 Jbeta primers, the PCR was carried out. Assay used: immunoSEQ multiplex PCR; TCRdb lists only in-frame clones, some missing. Counted here are more than 95,000 clones, around 72% occurring once; the ten biggest clones make up nearly 9.5%. Sequencing was carried out using PBMCs. Every receptor here comes from a woman between 50 and 59 years old in good health and CMV-seropositive.

This clone appeared a few times. The chain is built from TRBV6-6 and TRBJ2-7; 9 bases are shared with TRBD1. V shed 5 bases, J shed 4 bases, and the junction held 3 bases outside the gene matches. This CDR3 is 13 amino acids long. Germline loops: CDR1 MNHNY, CDR2 SVGAGI (reference sequence). CDR3 residues: CASSGQGIYEQYF. The CDR3 bases are TGTGCCAGCAGTGGACAGGGGATTTACGAGCAGTACTTC.

The V gene is TRBV25-1, the J gene TRBJ2-3; TRBD1 might be the D (5 bases). Trimming took off 3 bases at V and 2 bases at J, with 9 bases between the two ends. Per germline, CDR1 MGHDK and CDR2 SYGVNS. CDR3 length equals 14 residues. CDR3 loop: CASSDREDTDTQYF. CDR3 DNA: TGTGCCAGCAGTGACAGGGAAGACACAGATACGCAGTATTTT.

Ten or more counts support this clone. V is TRBV7-2 and J is TRBJ2-3; 9 positions agree with TRBD2. The V segment lost 2 bases and the J segment 1 base; nucleotides outside the gene matches: 1. This CDR3 has 15 amino acids. Germline V CDR1 and CDR2: SGHTA, FQGNSA. CDR3 bases: TGTGCCAGCAGCTTAAAGCGGGGGGGCACAGATACGCAGTATTTT. Translating it yields CASSLKRGGTDTQYF.